This T cell receptor beta chain is from a study of blood T cell repertoires in COVID-19. CDR3 length: 13 amino acids. V was clipped by 8 bases and J by 4 bases, with 11 bases between them. From germline, CDR1 is MDHEN and CDR2 SYDVKM. Under the authors' procedure: The assay estimated nucleated cells by amplifying reference gene primers. TCRdb keeps only in-frame clones here, not all; method: immunoSEQ multiplex PCR. D and trimming come from the DNA, and the V and J calls and clone size come from that table. The repertoire has fewer than 350,000 clones, more than 80% of them found once; the top ten carry more than 6%.

This sequence originates from a woman aged 25-40 years with COVID-19, enrolled during active disease. The sample was peripheral blood. This sequence joins TRBV28 and TRBJ1-4; no definite D call. The CDR3 sequence is CASRTVLNEKLFF. CDR3 DNA: TGTGCCAGCCGCACAGTCCTTAATGAAAAACTGTTTTTT.